These T cell receptor beta chains were read from a single sample in a study of cytomegalovirus exposure and HLA in healthy donors. The data were produced by immunoSEQ multiplex PCR, yet TCRdb's version contains in-frame clones alone and is incomplete. The table includes 120,000 to 150,000 clones, 78% detected once. Sequencing was carried out using PBMCs. Source of these receptors: a man aged 35 to 55 in good health and CMV-seropositive. Each CDR3 is given with its conserved first and last residue. Fields, in order: J gene, D gene, clone size, V gene, CDR3 DNA, CDR3 protein. The D gene is left open where the match is weak. Clone size appears in some rows only: once, few, many, or a class for an expanded clone.

J: TRBJ2-7; D: -; size: -; V: TRBV6-5; DNA: TGTGCCAGCAGCCCCCCACGAAGCTACGAGCAGTACTTC; CDR3: CASSPPRSYEQYF
J: TRBJ1-3; D: TRBD1; size: -; V: TRBV6-5; DNA: TGTGCCAGCAGCTCGACAGGGTTTGATGGAAACACCATATATTTT; CDR3: CASSSTGFDGNTIYF
J: TRBJ1-5; D: TRBD1; size: few; V: TRBV2; DNA: TGTGCCAGCGGTAGGGGGCAGGAGCATAGGAATCAGCCCCAGCATTTT; CDR3: CASGRGQEHRNQPQHF
J: TRBJ1-1; D: -; size: -; V: TRBV9; DNA: TGTGCCAGCAGCGTAGGGGGCGCCACTGAAGCTTTCTTT; CDR3: CASSVGGATEAFF
J: TRBJ2-2; D: -; size: once; V: TRBV7-6; DNA: TGTGCCAGCAGCTTACTTTCACCCAGGGCTAACACCGGGGAGCTGTTTTTT; CDR3: CASSLLSPRANTGELFF
J: TRBJ2-7; D: -; size: -; V: TRBV11-2; DNA: TGTGCCAGCAGCTTAGGCGGGATATCCTACGAGCAGTACTTC; CDR3: CASSLGGISYEQYF
J: TRBJ1-5; D: TRBD1; size: -; V: TRBV27; DNA: TGTGCCAGCAGCTCCGGGACAGGGGGCAATCAGCCCCAGCATTTT; CDR3: CASSSGTGGNQPQHF
J: TRBJ1-1; D: -; size: -; V: TRBV29-1; DNA: TGCAGCGTTGAAGATAGAGGGGCGGGAACTGAAGCTTTCTTT; CDR3: CSVEDRGAGTEAFF
J: TRBJ2-2; D: TRBD2; size: -; V: TRBV5-4; DNA: TGTGCCAGCAGCTTGGCCGGTGGGACTAGCGGGAGGAAAGGGACCGGGGAGCTGTTTTTT; CDR3: CASSLAGGTSGRKGTGELFF
J: TRBJ2-5; D: -; size: -; V: TRBV29-1; DNA: TGCAGCGTTGGAGCTAGTGGCTTGCCAGAGACCCAGTACTTC; CDR3: CSVGASGLPETQYF
J: TRBJ1-2; D: -; size: -; V: TRBV28; DNA: TGTGCCAGCAGTTTCTCAGGGGATCATGGCTACACCTTC; CDR3: CASSFSGDHGYTF
J: TRBJ2-1; D: TRBD1; size: once; V: TRBV7-6; DNA: TGTGCCAGCAGCTTACAGGGACAGGGGCTCCGGGAGCAGTTCTTC; CDR3: CASSLQGQGLREQFF
J: TRBJ1-1; D: -; size: -; V: TRBV6-5; DNA: TGTGCCAGCAGACCGCCGGGAGGCAAGGATGAAGCTTTCTTT; CDR3: CASRPPGGKDEAFF
J: TRBJ2-7; D: TRBD2; size: -; V: TRBV27; DNA: TGTGCCAGCAGTAGACTAGCGGGATTCGAGCAGTACTTC; CDR3: CASSRLAGFEQYF
J: TRBJ1-3; D: TRBD1; size: -; V: TRBV10-1; DNA: TGCGCCAGCAGTCCGGGACAGAGCTCTGGAAACACCATATATTTT; CDR3: CASSPGQSSGNTIYF
J: TRBJ2-1; D: -; size: -; V: TRBV2; DNA: TGTGCCAGCAATTTCGGAACGAGGTACAATGAGCAGTTCTTC; CDR3: CASNFGTRYNEQFF
J: TRBJ1-2; D: -; size: -; V: TRBV15; DNA: TGTGCCACCAGCACAGGGACTTCGGGGATTAACTATGGCTACACCTTC; CDR3: CATSTGTSGINYGYTF
J: TRBJ2-3; D: TRBD2; size: -; V: TRBV13; DNA: TGTGCCAGCAGTCGGCTAGCGGGTGGGGCAGATACGCAGTATTTT; CDR3: CASSRLAGGADTQYF
J: TRBJ1-1; D: TRBD1; size: -; V: TRBV5-8; DNA: TGTGCCAGCAGGCGACAGGGAGGGAACACTGAAGCTTTCTTT; CDR3: CASRRQGGNTEAFF
J: TRBJ2-7; D: TRBD2; size: -; V: TRBV5-1; DNA: TGCGCCAGCAGCTTGGGACTAGCGGAGTACGAGCAGTACTTC; CDR3: CASSLGLAEYEQYF
J: TRBJ2-1; D: TRBD1; size: -; V: TRBV30; DNA: TGTGCCTCCATAGTCCAGGGGGCCTACAATGAGCAGTTCTTC; CDR3: CASIVQGAYNEQFF
J: TRBJ1-5; D: -; size: -; V: TRBV4-1; DNA: TGCGCCAGCAGCCAAGATGGCAGGGGTAATCAGCCCCAGCATTTT; CDR3: CASSQDGRGNQPQHF
J: TRBJ2-1; D: TRBD2; size: -; V: TRBV9; DNA: TGTGCCAGCAGCCCACGTCATGGGACTAGCCGGGGGGATGAGCAGTTCTTC; CDR3: CASSPRHGTSRGDEQFF
J: TRBJ2-7; D: -; size: -; V: TRBV7-9; DNA: TGTGCCAGCAGCCAGACCTCCCCCGGGTCAGCACCCTACGAGCAGTACTTC; CDR3: CASSQTSPGSAPYEQYF
J: TRBJ1-5; D: TRBD1; size: -; V: TRBV28; DNA: TGTGCCAGCAGTCAACGCCTGACAGGGTGGGTAGGCAATCAGCCCCAGCATTTT; CDR3: CASSQRLTGWVGNQPQHF
J: TRBJ2-1; D: TRBD2; size: -; V: TRBV9; DNA: TGTGCCAGCAGCAACCGAGCGGGAGGGGGGGATGAGCAGTTCTTC; CDR3: CASSNRAGGGDEQFF
J: TRBJ2-3; D: -; size: -; V: TRBV28; DNA: TGTGCCAGCGGGACTCCTAGCACAGATACGCAGTATTTT; CDR3: CASGTPSTDTQYF
J: TRBJ2-7; D: -; size: -; V: TRBV28; DNA: TGTGCCAGCAGTCCCCTAGGGACAATCTCCTACGAGCAGTACTTC; CDR3: CASSPLGTISYEQYF
J: TRBJ1-4; D: TRBD1; size: -; V: TRBV29-1; DNA: TGCAGCGTCGGACAGGGAAGAGAAAAACTGTTTTTT; CDR3: CSVGQGREKLFF
J: TRBJ2-7; D: -; size: -; V: TRBV9; DNA: TGTGCCAGCAGCGTAACGGGAACCGCCTACGAGCAGTACTTC; CDR3: CASSVTGTAYEQYF
J: TRBJ2-1; D: TRBD2; size: -; V: TRBV27; DNA: TGTGCCAGCAGCGACAGGTCAGCGGGAGGGAGCTCCTACAATGAGCAGTTCTTC; CDR3: CASSDRSAGGSSYNEQFF
J: TRBJ2-7; D: -; size: -; V: TRBV6-5; DNA: TGTGCCAGCAGTTACGGCCCAGGGTCCTACGAGCAGTACTTC; CDR3: CASSYGPGSYEQYF
J: TRBJ2-5; D: TRBD1; size: -; V: TRBV30; DNA: TGTGCCTGGAGTGTACAGGGAGGGGGACAGGGGGAGACCCAGTACTTC; CDR3: CAWSVQGGGQGETQYF
J: TRBJ2-1; D: TRBD2; size: -; V: TRBV15; DNA: TGTGCCACCAGCGGCTATAGCGGGAGGGCAATTCACAATGAGCAGTTCTTC; CDR3: CATSGYSGRAIHNEQFF
J: TRBJ2-4; D: TRBD2; size: -; V: TRBV6-5; DNA: TGTGCCAGCAGTTACGCTAGCGGGAGGGCAGGGAACATTCAGTACTTC; CDR3: CASSYASGRAGNIQYF
J: TRBJ1-1; D: -; size: -; V: TRBV7-8; DNA: TGTGCCAGCAGCTTCGCCGGGACACCGAACACTGAAGCTTTCTTT; CDR3: CASSFAGTPNTEAFF
J: TRBJ2-1; D: -; size: -; V: TRBV18; DNA: TGTGCCAGCTCACCCGGAGTTTCACCCAATGAGCAGTTCTTC; CDR3: CASSPGVSPNEQFF
J: TRBJ2-1; D: -; size: -; V: TRBV19; DNA: TGTGCCAGTAGTATAGAGGGGGACAACTACAATGAGCAGTTCTTC; CDR3: CASSIEGDNYNEQFF
J: TRBJ2-7; D: TRBD1; size: -; V: TRBV6-1; DNA: TGTGCCAGCAGGGTCCGGGACAGCCTCTCCTACGAGCAGTACTTC; CDR3: CASRVRDSLSYEQYF
J: TRBJ1-4; D: -; size: few; V: TRBV7-6; DNA: TGTGCCAGCAGCCCCGCAAATCGGGAAAAACTGTTTTTT; CDR3: CASSPANREKLFF
J: TRBJ2-7; D: -; size: -; V: TRBV30; DNA: TGTGCCTGGACCCACGCGGGATACGAGCAGTACTTC; CDR3: CAWTHAGYEQYF
J: TRBJ1-4; D: -; size: once; V: TRBV28; DNA: TGTGCCAGCAGTTTAGCCCAGGATCCTCCGGAACTGTTTTTT; CDR3: CASSLAQDPPELFF
J: TRBJ2-5; D: TRBD2; size: -; V: TRBV7-2; DNA: TGTGCCAGCAGCTCTATACCTAGCGGTTCCAGTGAGCAGTACTTC; CDR3: CASSSIPSGSSEQYF
J: TRBJ2-4; D: -; size: -; V: TRBV5-1; DNA: TGCGCCAGCATTTTCGGGGGGCCCCGGGGGGCCCCTCTAAAAAACATTCAGTACTTC; CDR3: CASIFGGPRGAPLKNIQYF
J: TRBJ2-5; D: TRBD2; size: -; V: TRBV5-1; DNA: TGCGCCAGCAGCTTGGGACTAGCGGAGACCCAAGAGACCCAGTACTTC; CDR3: CASSLGLAETQETQYF
J: TRBJ1-1; D: -; size: -; V: TRBV5-1; DNA: TGCGCCAGCAGCTCAAGGACTGGGAACACTGAAGCTTTCTTT; CDR3: CASSSRTGNTEAFF
J: TRBJ2-2; D: TRBD2; size: -; V: TRBV11-2; DNA: TGTGCCAGCAGCTTACTAGCGGGAGACACCGGGGAGCTGTTTTTT; CDR3: CASSLLAGDTGELFF
J: TRBJ2-3; D: -; size: -; V: TRBV7-2; DNA: TGTGCCAGCAGCCTAGTAGGTAGGGGTCGGGCAGATACGCAGTATTTT; CDR3: CASSLVGRGRADTQYF
J: TRBJ2-4; D: -; size: -; V: TRBV27; DNA: TGTGCCAGCAGTTTAACCCCAGGGAACATTCAGTACTTT; CDR3: CASSLTPGNIQYF
J: TRBJ2-7; D: -; size: -; V: TRBV5-6; DNA: TGTGCCAGCAGCTTTTTTTTACAGTCGCCCTACGAGCAGTACTTC; CDR3: CASSFFLQSPYEQYF
J: TRBJ1-1; D: -; size: -; V: TRBV7-2; DNA: TGTGCCAGCAGCTTACGAATCACCACAGGTGTGGGCACTGAAGCTTTCTTT; CDR3: CASSLRITTGVGTEAFF
J: TRBJ1-3; D: -; size: -; V: TRBV6-5; DNA: TGTGCCAGCAGTTCGGGGATCGCTGGAAACACCATATATTTT; CDR3: CASSSGIAGNTIYF
J: TRBJ2-7; D: -; size: -; V: TRBV5-1; DNA: TGCGCCAGCAGCTTGGCCCCAGGAGCGGGCGAGCAGTACTTC; CDR3: CASSLAPGAGEQYF
J: TRBJ2-1; D: -; size: -; V: TRBV10-3; DNA: TGTGCCATCAGTGGGCAAGGGGACAATGAGCAGTTCTTC; CDR3: CAISGQGDNEQFF
J: TRBJ2-7; D: -; size: once; V: TRBV6-1; DNA: TGTGCCAGCACCCGGACAGTATCTACCTCCTACGAGCAGTACTTC; CDR3: CASTRTVSTSYEQYF
J: TRBJ2-7; D: TRBD2; size: -; V: TRBV5-1; DNA: TGCGCCAGCAGCTTTAGCGGGAGCTCCTACGAGCAGTACTTC; CDR3: CASSFSGSSYEQYF
J: TRBJ2-7; D: TRBD2; size: -; V: TRBV5-4; DNA: TGTGCCAGCAGTTCTCGTACTAGCGGAGGTTACGAGCAGTACTTC; CDR3: CASSSRTSGGYEQYF
J: TRBJ1-2; D: -; size: -; V: TRBV7-9; DNA: TGTTCCAGCAGCTTAGCGGGGGGATATGGCTACACCTTC; CDR3: CSSSLAGGYGYTF
J: TRBJ2-1; D: TRBD2; size: -; V: TRBV7-9; DNA: TGTGCCAGCAGCTTAGTGACTAGCGGCAATGAGCAGTTCTTC; CDR3: CASSLVTSGNEQFF